This record concerns one T cell receptor beta chain sequence. Antigen: not known. Other DNA sequences in the same sample also yield this CDR3. There was one heparinised blood draw per donor, averaging around 0.11 L. Sorting gave populations that all exceeded 95% purity. The germline V gene has CDR1 SQVTM and CDR2 ANQGSEA. This CDR3 is 13 amino acids long. With 4 bases clipped from V and 4 bases from J, the junction kept 4 bases outside the gene matches. The data are from a study of beta chain features in type 1 diabetes. Study observations and caveats: For Type 1 diabetes patients, all four CD4+ subsets carried TCRB CDR3s that were moderately but significantly shorter. The question of HLA type influencing TCRB rearrangement was one that remained unresolved here.

Reverse transcription of all isolated RNA meant that expressed TCRB transcripts were sequenced. Clones were read by immunoSEQ multiplex PCR, and TCRdb kept only the in-frame ones, dropping some. The sample contains 93,000 or so clones, around 30% of which appear only once. Sequencing was carried out using central memory CD4+ T cells from blood. The receptor was isolated from a woman younger than 30 with type 1 diabetes. The V gene is TRBV29-1, the J gene TRBJ2-5, with TRBD1 matching over 9 bases. The CDR3 nucleotides are TGCAGCGTTGCCGACAGGGGGGGAGAGACCCAGTACTTC. This codes for CSVADRGGETQYF.